Shown below are 21 T cell receptor beta chains from a single sample sequenced in a study of T cells in Graves' hyperthyroidism and ophthalmopathy (dated by TCRdb to between 2018 and 2021). Library preparation used multiplex PCR. Sequencing was carried out with an Illumina HiSeq 2000. Amplification of TCR beta CDR3 regions was carried out from RNA transcripts. A first-round RT-PCR of the TCR CDR3 used the HTBI primer set with the Qiagen OneStep RT-PCR kit. TCRdb reprocessed the public reads (quality trimming at Q25 with fastp, clone calling with MiXCR) and kept in-frame beta chains. Entries are consolidated by CDR3 protein sequence, retaining the most common genes and DNA. This sample is represented by fewer than 800,000 distinct CDR3 sequences; around 17% of them were singletons. Around 8.1% of the sample goes to the ten largest clones. Material: blood. The origin of the receptors is a man between 18 and 35 years old with Graves' hyperthyroidism.

Many counts were recorded for this clonotype. The gene calls are TRBV6-1 and TRBJ1-5; TRBD1 might be the D (5 bases). This CDR3 has 13 amino acids. Trimming shortened V by 6 bases and J by 7 bases, and 13 bases separated the two germline ends. CDR1 and CDR2 (germline): MNHNS, SASEGT. The CDR3 bases are TGTGCCAGCAGGCCGGGACGAGGGCAGCCCCAGCATTTT. Amino acids: CASRPGRGQPQHF.

This clonotype was seen a few times. The chain has TRBV11-2 and TRBJ2-5, with a possible D match to TRBD2 (5 bases). Per germline, CDR1 SGHAT and CDR2 FQNNGV. Trimming left V 0 bases short and J 7 bases short, with 9 bases between. The CDR3 is 13 residues long. The CDR3: CASSLEVRVTQYF. CDR3 sequence (DNA): TGTGCCAGCAGCTTAGAAGTGAGGGTGACCCAGTACTTC.

The J gene is TRBJ2-1, the V gene TRBV20-1; possibly TRBD1 or TRBD2 for D (6 bases each). The CDR3 is 16 residues long. V was shortened by 0 bases and J by 1 base, with 13 bases between the two germline ends. Germline V gene sequence: CDR1 DFQATT, CDR2 SNEGSKA (reference sequence). CDR3 loop: CSARDQGGLSYNEQFF. CDR3 in DNA: TGCAGTGCTAGAGATCAAGGGGGGTTATCCTACAATGAGCAGTTCTTC.

This clonotype was seen many times. The V and J genes are TRBV7-9 and TRBJ2-7, with no clear D. From germline, CDR1 is SEHNR and CDR2 FQNEAQ (reference sequence). The V end was cut by 0 bases, the J end by 2 bases, with 8 bases between. The CDR3 length is 14 residues. CDR3 amino acids: CASSLALVAYEQYF. The CDR3 DNA sequence: TGTGCCAGCAGCTTAGCGCTGGTCGCCTACGAGCAGTACTTC.

At least ten counts were recorded for this clonotype. The gene calls are TRBV28 and TRBJ1-1; 7 nucleotides line up with TRBD1. This CDR3 contains 16 residues. Germline V gives CDR1 MDHEN, CDR2 SYDVKM. V shed 4 bases and J 3 bases; nucleotides not matched to a gene: 11. As DNA, the CDR3 is TGTGCCAGCAGTTGGGCAGCGAGGGGGCGGGACACTGAAGCTTTCTTT. Its translation is CASSWAARGRDTEAFF.

Many counts were recorded for this clonotype. CDR3 bases: TGTGCCAGCAGCTTAGAGAGGGAGGGGGAGACCCAGTACTTC. It specifies CASSLEREGETQYF. The chain recombines TRBV13 with TRBJ2-5; 7 bases match TRBD2. The length of the CDR3 is 14 residues. CDR1 and CDR2 (germline): PRHDT, FYEKMQ (reference sequence). After removal of 1 base from V and 5 bases from J, the junction contained 4 bases not matched to a gene.

This clonotype was detected many times. The J gene is TRBJ1-5, the V gene TRBV28, with no clear D. Germline CDR1 MDHEN, CDR2 SYDVKM. The CDR3 runs to 13 residues. V lost 5 bases and J 2 bases, leaving 7 bases between the germline ends. The CDR3 here is CASSVLGNQPQHF. The CDR3 nucleotides read TGTGCCAGCAGTGTCCTGGGCAATCAGCCCCAGCATTTT. The full variable domain, its missing parts supplied by reference TRBV28 and TRBJ1-5, is DVKVTQSSRYLVKRTGEKVFLECVQDMDHENMFWYRQDPGLGLRLIYFSYDVKMKEKGDIPEGYSVSREKKERFSLILESASTNQTSMYLCASSVLGNQPQHFGDGTRLSIL.

With regard to this clonotype: A read error is possible here, since a much larger clone lies one base away. The V call is TRBV18, the J call TRBJ2-7; D call uncertain. The CDR3 has 13 amino acids. Germline lookup yields CDR1 KGHSH and CDR2 LQKENI. Here the CDR3 DNA reads TGTACCAGCTCACCGAACAGCCACTACGAGCAGTACTTC. This gives the protein CTSSPNSHYEQYF.

This clonotype showed up many times. V gene TRBV28 combines with J gene TRBJ1-1; D is possibly TRBD1 (5 bases). V was pared by 2 bases and J by 6 bases, with 7 bases between. The V gene's germline CDR1 is MDHEN and CDR2 SYDVKM. The CDR3 has 12 residues. CDR3 sequence (DNA): TGTGCCAGCAGTTTAAGGACATCTGAAGCTTTCTTT. This gives the protein CASSLRTSEAFF.

On this clonotype: A much larger clone differs from this one at a single base, so this may be a read error. The DNA of the CDR3 is TGCAGTGCTAGAGACCCTAGCGGGGGAGGGTTTCTAGATATGCAGTATTTT. Protein product: CSARDPSGGGFLDMQYF. This chain connects TRBV20-1 to TRBJ2-3; 10 bases are shared with TRBD2. CDR3 length: 17 residues. Germline CDR1 reads DFQATT; CDR2 reads SNEGSKA (reference sequence).

This chain joins TRBV12-5 and TRBJ2-3; 14 bases match TRBD2. There are 18 residues in the CDR3. The ends lost 5 bases at V and 5 bases at J; junction bases unmatched: 12. Germline V gene data show CDR1 as LGHNT and CDR2 as FRNRAP. The CDR3 nucleotides read TGTGCTAGTGGTCCCACGACTAGCGGGAGGGCAGGGGTAGATACGCAGTATTTT. Its translation: CASGPTTSGRAGVDTQYF.

V and J are TRBV9 and TRBJ2-1; weak D call: TRBD1 (6 bases). Trimming removed 4 bases at V and 5 bases at J, with 16 bases between. The CDR3 has 15 residues. The germline gives CDR1 SGDLS, CDR2 YYNGEE. The CDR3 protein is CASSSELDRDNEQFF. DNA for the CDR3: TGTGCCAGCAGCTCCGAACTGGACAGAGACAATGAGCAGTTCTTC.

This clonotype was observed a handful of times. The chain employs TRBV6-1 and TRBJ1-1, with D possibly being TRBD1 (6 bases). Germline CDR1 and CDR2: MNHNS and SASEGT. The CDR3 covers 12 residues. Deletions cut 7 bases from V and 11 bases from J, with 17 bases between. CDR3 region: CASIGGAMSAFF. The CDR3 coding sequence is TGTGCCAGCATAGGGGGGGCGATGAGCGCTTTCTTT.

The chain carries TRBV7-9 and TRBJ2-7, with 9 bases aligning to TRBD1. With V trimmed by 5 bases and J by 4 bases, 6 bases remained unmatched. The CDR3 has 14 amino acids. Per germline, CDR1 SEHNR and CDR2 FQNEAQ (reference sequence). CDR3 in amino acids: CASSPRDREYEQYF. CDR3 sequence (DNA): TGTGCCAGCAGCCCGAGGGACAGGGAGTACGAGCAGTACTTC.

J is TRBJ2-7 and V is TRBV6-5; TRBD2 matches 10 bases. CDR1 is MNHEY and CDR2 is SVGAGI in the germline V gene. After removal of 7 bases from V and 3 bases from J, the junction contained 9 bases not matched to a gene. This CDR3 has 15 residues. Written as DNA, the CDR3 is TGTGCCAGCACCCCCCTAGCGGGAGACGACTACGAGCAGTACTTC. As protein: CASTPLAGDDYEQYF.

This clonotype was observed a few times. The rearrangement joins TRBV4-2 to TRBJ2-7; a possible D gene is TRBD2 (5 bases). The germline V gene has CDR1 LGHNA and CDR2 YNFKEQ. The CDR3 covers 16 residues. V gave up 1 base and J gave up 0 bases, with 13 bases separating them. CDR3 sequence: CASSQVGAVSSYEQYF. The CDR3 DNA follows: TGTGCCAGCAGCCAAGTAGGAGCGGTTAGCTCCTACGAGCAGTACTTC.

This clonotype has only a few counts. The chain joins TRBV28 to TRBJ2-5, with D perhaps matching TRBD1 (6 bases). Per the germline V gene, CDR1 is MDHEN and CDR2 is SYDVKM. There are 11 residues in the CDR3. The V gene lost 6 bases and the J gene lost 13 bases, with 15 bases spanning the gap. CDR3 sequence (DNA): TGTGCCAGCAGGTCCGGGACAAGGGTGTACTTC. This gives the protein CASRSGTRVYF.

V usage is TRBV5-1 and J usage is TRBJ1-1, with 7 bases lining up with TRBD1. In germline, CDR1 is SGHRS, CDR2 YFSETQ. Germline trimming cut 4 bases from V and 3 bases from J; bases unmatched to any gene: 6. The CDR3 is 14 amino acids. CDR3 nucleotides: TGCGCCAGCAGCCCCGAAGACAGGGACACTGAAGCTTTCTTT. Its protein product is CASSPEDRDTEAFF.

This clonotype was counted ten times or more. The chain has TRBV28 and TRBJ2-7; TRBD2 aligns across 14 bases. V shed 4 bases, J shed 3 bases, and the junction held 5 bases outside the gene matches. Germline V lookup: CDR1 MDHEN, CDR2 SYDVKM. The CDR3 extends over 16 amino acids. CDR3 DNA sequence: TGTGCCAGCAGTTCCGCCGGGACTAGCGGGAGCTACGAGCAGTACTTC. Translation: CASSSAGTSGSYEQYF.

This clonotype was observed a handful of times. The V call is TRBV12-5, the J call TRBJ1-4; TRBD1 matches at 11 bases. Germline-derived CDR1 and CDR2 are LGHNT and FRNRAP. The CDR3 sequence is 15 residues long. V was clipped by 5 bases and J by 6 bases; unmatched bases: 5. DNA for the CDR3: TGTGCTAGTGGTCTCGGACAGGGGGCGGATGAAAAACTGTTTTTT. Its translation: CASGLGQGADEKLFF.

V usage is TRBV6-2 or TRBV6-3 and J usage is TRBJ1-2; D is unresolved. Germline V CDR1 and CDR2: MNHEY, SVGEGT. The CDR3 contains 11 residues. The germline V and J ends were trimmed by 0 bases and 7 bases, with 3 bases remaining between them. The chain's CDR3 is CASSYSSGYTF. The CDR3 DNA is TGTGCCAGCAGTTACTCGAGTGGCTACACCTTC.